The T cell receptor (beta chain) under discussion was sequenced for a study of identical twins. From the 5' RACE reads, TCRdb called clonotypes with MiXCR, one entry per CDR3 protein. Of 1.5 million to 2 million distinct CDR3 sequences in the sample, around 33% are singletons; the top ten hold about 0.25%. The germline gives CDR1 DFQATT, CDR2 SNEGSKA (reference sequence). V lost 0 bases and J lost 14; bases outside the gene matches: 3. The CDR3 covers 12 residues. The clonotype was recovered from a newborn girl in good health. The sample was cord blood. The rearrangement uses TRBV20-1 and TRBJ2-3; 12 bases match TRBD2. The CDR3 DNA reads as TGCAGTGCTAGAGATCCGGGACTAGCGGGGTATTTT. Translated: CSARDPGLAGYF.